One and the same sample provided the 24 T cell receptor beta chains below, sequenced in a study of Ad26.COV2.S vaccination and SARS-CoV-2 variants (dated by TCRdb to about 2021). In the paper's terms, the treatment or condition label means: 15 to 20 received Ad26.COV2.S at low or high dose, single or two shots; 5 received placebo; per-sample allocation not given. Repertoires of vaccine and placebo recipients were sequenced from samples taken on day 63 after the first injection. The receptor library was made with the immunoSEQ multiplex PCR assay. TCRdb provides this immuneACCESS table in a form limited to in-frame rearrangements. Some clones are lacking; in checked studies, under half of them reflect an unresolved V gene, and why the rest are absent is not known. The sample table holds some 520,000 clones, of which around 90% were seen once. Clones ranked in the top ten supply more than 10% of the sample.

Here the sequenced sample was peripheral blood, taken in a trial of Ad26.COV2.S vaccine versus placebo. The receptors here all came from a person between 18 and 65 years old who received the Ad26.COV2.S COVID-19 vaccine or a placebo.

V usage is TRBV28 and J usage is TRBJ2-5; D might be TRBD2 (7 bases). This CDR3 is built from 13 residues. The germline V gene encodes CDR1 MDHEN and CDR2 SYDVKM. The germline V and J ends were trimmed by 6 bases and 7 bases, with 15 bases remaining between them. The CDR3 nucleotides are TGTGCCAGCAGCCTTTGGGAGGGGGGGACCCAGTACTTC. Protein product: CASSLWEGGTQYF.

The chain is built from TRBV9 and TRBJ1-1; D unresolved. The length of the CDR3 is 12 residues. Germline V CDR1 and CDR2: SGDLS, YYNGEE. With 4 bases removed from V and 7 bases from J, the gap between germline ends came to 11 bases. The CDR3 sequence: CASSLINGEAFF. CDR3 bases: TGTGCCAGCAGCCTCATAAACGGTGAAGCTTTCTTT.

V usage is TRBV15 and J usage is TRBJ1-1; D is unclear. Per germline, CDR1 LNHNV and CDR2 YYDKDF (reference sequence). The germline V and J ends were trimmed by 4 bases and 3 bases, with 15 bases remaining between them. This CDR3 spans 15 amino acids. CDR3 loop: CATSTLRVGDTEAFF. The CDR3 DNA sequence: TGTGCCACCAGCACGCTACGCGTCGGGGACACTGAAGCTTTCTTT.

DNA for the CDR3: TGTGCCTGCCTGATGGGGGGGCGGAACACTGAAGCTTTCTTT. This encodes CACLMGGRNTEAFF. This rearrangement joins TRBV30 to TRBJ1-1; D is possibly TRBD1 (6 bases). Deletions cut 6 bases from V and 1 base from J, with 15 bases between. The CDR3 is 14 residues long. The germline gives CDR1 GTSNPN, CDR2 SVGIG (reference sequence).

The chain is built from TRBV6-2 or TRBV6-3 and TRBJ2-1; 9 bases map to TRBD1. Unmatched junction bases numbered 4, after V lost 1 base and J lost 9 bases. The germline gives CDR1 MNHEY, CDR2 SVGEGT. The CDR3 covers 14 residues. The chain's CDR3 is CASSYLGQGTEQFF. The DNA for the CDR3 is TGTGCCAGCAGTTACTTGGGACAGGGAACTGAGCAGTTCTTC.

The rearrangement uses TRBV29-1 and TRBJ1-2; 9 nucleotides agree with TRBD1. The CDR3 runs to 14 residues. The V and J ends lost 0 bases and 9 bases, in that order; junction bases with no gene match: 8. The germline V gene has CDR1 SQVTM and CDR2 ANQGSEA. In nucleotides, the CDR3 is TGCAGCGTTGAAGAGCCGGGACAGGGTTTTCGCTACACCTTC. Protein: CSVEEPGQGFRYTF.

The gene calls are TRBV4-1 and TRBJ1-5; a weak D match, TRBD1 (5 bases). Germline-derived CDR1 and CDR2 are MGHRA and YSYEKL. V lost 1 base and J lost 5, with 15 bases in between. The CDR3 contains 16 residues. The CDR3 sequence: CASSQVFPGGDQPQHF. The CDR3 region has the DNA TGCGCCAGCAGCCAAGTCTTCCCTGGGGGGGATCAGCCCCAGCATTTT.

The chain combines TRBV5-4 with TRBJ1-6, with unresolved D. The CDR3 runs to 13 residues. From germline, CDR1 is SGHNT and CDR2 YYREEE (reference sequence). Between the trimmed V and J ends, which lost 0 bases and 7 bases, there was a span of 5 bases. Here the CDR3 reads CASSLGVNSPLHF. Written as DNA, the CDR3 is TGTGCCAGCAGCTTGGGGGTGAATTCACCCCTCCACTTT.

This sequence joins TRBV28 and TRBJ1-2; tentatively, D is TRBD1 (6 bases). The CDR3 is 14 amino acids. V shed 1 base and J shed 4 bases, with 10 bases lying between them. Germline V gene data show CDR1 as MDHEN and CDR2 as SYDVKM. The CDR3 loop reads CASSLFRGGYGYTF. CDR3 nucleotides: TGTGCCAGCAGTTTATTCAGGGGCGGCTATGGCTACACCTTC.

V usage is TRBV2 and J usage is TRBJ2-7, with 10 nucleotides matching TRBD1. V lost 4 bases and J lost 1; bases outside the gene matches: 4. The CDR3 runs 15 residues. The germline CDR1 and CDR2 sequences are SNHLY and FYNNEI. CDR3 in DNA: TGTGCCAGCAGTGCCGGGGGACAGGGGTCCTACGAGCAGTACTTC. Its translation: CASSAGGQGSYEQYF.

This chain uses TRBV29-1 with TRBJ1-1, with D perhaps TRBD1 (6 bases). The germline V gene has CDR1 SQVTM and CDR2 ANQGSEA. The length of the CDR3 is 15 residues. V shed 5 bases and J shed 0 bases, with 16 bases lying between them. The CDR3 nucleotides read TGCAGCGTTTTTAATCCGGGACAACTGAACACTGAAGCTTTCTTT. It is translated as CSVFNPGQLNTEAFF.

The V gene is TRBV27, the J gene TRBJ2-2; 7 bases fit TRBD1. The germline V gene has CDR1 MNHEY and CDR2 SMNVEV (reference sequence). This CDR3 region has 14 residues. V gave up 5 bases and J gave up 1 base; unmatched junction bases: 1. The CDR3 region has the DNA TGTGCCAGCAGTGACAGGGTGAACACCGGGGAGCTGTTTTTT. Translated: CASSDRVNTGELFF.

The V call is TRBV3-1 (or the pseudogene TRBV3-2), the J call TRBJ2-1; 11 bases are shared with TRBD2. CDR1 and CDR2 from the germline V gene are LGHDT and YNNKEL (reference sequence). V lost 4 bases, J lost 6 bases, and 2 bases stayed unmatched. The CDR3 length is 14 residues. CDR3 amino acids: CASSLGTSGNEQFF. In DNA, the CDR3 is TGTGCCAGCAGCCTCGGGACTAGCGGCAATGAGCAGTTCTTC.

V and J are TRBV11-2 and TRBJ2-5; D is perhaps TRBD2 (5 bases). Germline V lookup: CDR1 SGHAT, CDR2 FQNNGV. The CDR3 contains 16 residues. V lost 1 base to trimming and J lost 5 bases, with 17 bases between them. CDR3 loop: CASSLGFHLGDETQYF. The CDR3 DNA reads as TGTGCCAGCAGCTTAGGGTTTCATCTCGGGGATGAGACCCAGTACTTC.

The chain recombines TRBV30 with TRBJ2-5; no definite D call. CDR1 and CDR2 (germline): GTSNPN, SVGIG (reference sequence). The CDR3 extends over 13 amino acids. V was shortened by 5 bases and J by 0 bases, with 10 bases between the two germline ends. CDR3 DNA sequence: TGTGCCTGGGGTCAAGGACACCAAGAGACCCAGTACTTC. Translating gives CAWGQGHQETQYF.

This chain links TRBV11-1 with TRBJ1-5, with a possible D match to TRBD1 (5 bases). The CDR3 is 14 amino acids. The germline CDR1 and CDR2 sequences are SGHAT and FQDESV (reference sequence). Trimming cost V 2 bases and J 7 bases, with 12 bases left between them. The CDR3: CASSLSGNRQPQHF. CDR3 DNA: TGTGCCAGCAGCTTATCAGGGAATAGACAGCCCCAGCATTTT.

This clone appeared once. V gene TRBV19 combines with J gene TRBJ2-6, with 8 bases aligning to TRBD1. CDR1 is LNHDA, CDR2 SQIVND, per germline (reference sequence). V lost 8 bases to trimming and J lost 0 bases; unmatched junction nucleotides: 9. CDR3 length equals 17 residues. CDR3 amino acids: CASQTGTGGSGANVLTF. The CDR3 coding sequence is TGTGCCAGTCAAACGGGAACAGGGGGCTCTGGGGCCAACGTCCTGACTTTC.

The chain employs TRBV29-1 and TRBJ2-1, with 8 positions matching TRBD2. Germline V gene sequence: CDR1 SQVTM, CDR2 ANQGSEA. The CDR3 has 14 amino acids. The J segment lost 3 bases and the V segment lost 3 bases, leaving 4 bases of the junction unmatched. CDR3: CSVDRLAGYNEQFF. The CDR3 DNA sequence: TGCAGCGTTGATCGCCTAGCGGGCTACAATGAGCAGTTCTTC.

The rearrangement uses TRBV5-4 and TRBJ2-5; D ambiguous. Germline V gene data show CDR1 as SGHNT and CDR2 as YYREEE (reference sequence). With 1 base removed from V and 4 bases from J, the gap between germline ends came to 8 bases. This CDR3 comprises 13 residues. The CDR3: CASSLPPAETQYF. CDR3 coding DNA: TGTGCCAGCAGCTTGCCCCCGGCAGAGACCCAGTACTTC. Variable domain in full (rest from reference TRBV5-4 and TRBJ2-5): ETGVTQSPTHLIKTRGQQVTLRCSSQSGHNTVSWYQQALGQGPQFIFQYYREEENGRGNFPPRFSGLQFPNYSSELNVNALELDDSALYLCASSLPPAETQYFGPGTRLLVL.

V and J are TRBV19 and TRBJ1-4; possibly TRBD1 for D (6 bases). CDR1 and CDR2 (germline): LNHDA, SQIVND (reference sequence). V lost 8 bases and J lost 5, with 15 bases in between. This CDR3 is 14 amino acids long. In DNA form, the CDR3 reads TGTGCCAGTTGCGGGGGGGCCTACAATGAAAAACTGTTTTTT. This codes for CASCGGAYNEKLFF. The full variable domain, its missing parts supplied by reference TRBV19 and TRBJ1-4, is DGGITQSPKYLFRKEGQNVTLSCEQNLNHDAMYWYRQDPGQGLRLIYYSQIVNDFQKGDIAEGYSVSREKKESFPLTVTSAQKNPTAFYLCASCGGAYNEKLFFGSGTQLSVL.

The chain joins TRBV11-3 to TRBJ2-7; tentative D call: TRBD1 (6 bases). This CDR3 region has 13 residues. V dropped 4 bases and J dropped 6 bases, with 13 bases sitting between them. Germline assignment: CDR1 SGHNT and CDR2 YENEEA. The CDR3 coding sequence is TGTGCCAGCAGCTATATACAGGGCGGCGAGCAGTACTTC. This translates into CASSYIQGGEQYF.

The chain couples TRBV7-9 to TRBJ2-5; D tentatively reads TRBD1 or TRBD2 (5 bases each). V was trimmed by 4 bases and J by 5 bases, leaving 14 bases between them. Germline loops: CDR1 SEHNR, CDR2 FQNEAQ (reference sequence). This CDR3 is 14 amino acids long. This CDR3 is CASSSGAGWETQYF. The CDR3 DNA reads as TGTGCCAGCAGCTCCGGGGCCGGGTGGGAGACCCAGTACTTC.

The chain carries TRBV2 and TRBJ1-5, with 7 bases fitting TRBD1. Germline loops: CDR1 SNHLY, CDR2 FYNNEI. The CDR3 contains 14 residues. V trimming: 6 bases; J trimming: 6 bases; junction bases outside the gene matches: 8. The DNA of the CDR3 is TGTGCCAGCAGAGATAGGGACAGTTTTCAGCCCCAGCATTTT. It translates to CASRDRDSFQPQHF.

This CDR3 is CASSTNGLAGGYEQYF. The DNA of the CDR3 is TGTGCCAGTAGTACTAACGGACTAGCGGGAGGCTACGAGCAGTACTTC. The V and J genes are TRBV19 and TRBJ2-7; 14 bases map to TRBD2. V trimming: 4 bases; J trimming: 3 bases; junction bases outside the gene matches: 5. CDR1 is LNHDA and CDR2 is SQIVND in the germline V gene (reference sequence). There are 16 residues in the CDR3.